This TCR beta chain came from a study of blood T cell repertoires in COVID-19. Study-level background: Whether acute or convalescent, the COVID-19 samples came from the United States, Italy and Spain. Sample material is recorded as cDNA or gDNA derived from T cells, B-cell-depleted T cells, or PBMCs.

Sequenced by immunoSEQ multiplex PCR; TCRdb stores in-frame clones only, minus some. Among 430,000 or so clones listed, around 90% were seen once. Enrolled during active infection, Seattle patients were then followed longitudinally. Germline assignment: CDR1 MNHEY and CDR2 SMNVEV (reference sequence). This CDR3 region has 18 residues. J lost 0 bases, V lost 3 bases, and 12 bases had no gene match. The table lists this clone with a count of one. The TCR sequence derives from a man between 18 and 29 years old with COVID-19, enrolled during active disease. The chain has TRBV27 and TRBJ2-3; 7 bases match TRBD1. Sequenced material: peripheral blood. CDR3 region: CASSFWYVEQGSTDTQYF. CDR3 DNA: TGTGCCAGCAGTTTTTGGTACGTTGAACAGGGGAGCACAGATACGCAGTATTTT.